The rows below give T cell receptor beta chains drawn from one sample of a study of OX40 agonist ivuxolimab in advanced cancers. Profiling relied on immunoSEQ multiplex PCR, and the TCRdb table lists in-frame clones only, not all of them. The top ten clones hold 10% to 15% of a sample with more than 50,000 clones, approximately 88% of them seen once. This material consisted of CD4+ or CD8+ T cells sorted from blood, taken in a trial of the OX40 agonist ivuxolimab. These receptor sequences come from an adult with an advanced solid tumor such as melanoma, head and neck, liver or kidney cancer. CDR3s leave out the opening cysteine and the closing phenylalanine or tryptophan. Only part of the rows carry a size: once, few, many, or a class if the clone is expanded.

size,J,V,CDR3
once,TRBJ2-7,TRBV27,ASTSLDALREQY
-,TRBJ2-7,TRBV19,ASSMQPPPGTHYEQY
few,TRBJ1-3,TRBV18,ASSPRGDNSGNTIY
-,TRBJ2-1,TRBV6-1,ASSAATLAGGGEQF
-,TRBJ2-3,TRBV11-2,ASSFRLAGGISTDTQY
once,TRBJ2-7,TRBV7-2,ASSCWLRVESYEQY
-,TRBJ1-2,TRBV6-9,ASSDLRRGYT
once,TRBJ2-1,TRBV11-2,ASSFPSLRTDYRSNEQF
-,TRBJ2-5,TRBV5-4,ASSIDREETQY
-,TRBJ2-7,TRBV6-1,ASSRQGIVYEQY
many,TRBJ2-1,TRBV27,ASSWTGTPFDEQF
-,TRBJ2-3,TRBV27,ASSLQSTDTQY
-,TRBJ2-1,TRBV7-2,ASSFSGGQGARNEQF
-,TRBJ1-5,TRBV2,ASSSGTRDSNQPQH
once,TRBJ1-1,TRBV11-3,ASSLGRGNTEAF
-,TRBJ2-1,TRBV19,ASSIGRQYNEQF
-,TRBJ1-4,TRBV6-5,ASRSVGTTNEKLF
-,TRBJ1-1,TRBV5-5,ASSFMTVEAF
-,TRBJ2-2,TRBV10-2,ASSESGTSFSGELF
-,TRBJ2-7,TRBV27,ASSFRGKAYEQY
-,TRBJ1-6,TRBV5-8,ASSLMVGANSPLH
-,TRBJ2-7,TRBV2,ASNSGWAYEQY
once,TRBJ2-3,TRBV5-5,ASSFRAGTSTDTQY
-,TRBJ2-5,TRBV5-1,ASSLAGVQETQY
-,TRBJ2-7,TRBV6-1,ASRITSGPYEQY
-,TRBJ1-3,TRBV7-8,ASSLIWPGGGNTIY
-,TRBJ2-7,TRBV28,ASVKSGMAYEQY
-,TRBJ2-1,TRBV9,ASSALAGNNEQF
-,TRBJ2-7,TRBV7-2,ASSLAQALGYEQY
-,TRBJ2-6,TRBV10-3,AISLFDRAGANVLT
-,TRBJ1-6,TRBV27,ATGQRGSYNSPLH
-,TRBJ1-2,TRBV6-1,ASSERNYGYT
-,TRBJ2-5,TRBV11-2,ASSFGPTRQETQY
-,TRBJ2-2,TRBV10-2,ASSDGGDRNTGELF
-,TRBJ2-7,TRBV18,ASSPTASGRAYEQY
-,TRBJ2-1,TRBV19,ASKRSDNEQF